Following are 18 T cell receptor beta chains from one sample sequenced in a study of cytomegalovirus exposure and HLA in healthy donors. The PCR ran on 60 Vbeta and 13 Jbeta primers. Sequencing was performed with immunoSEQ multiplex PCR; in TCRdb, only in-frame clones are kept and a portion is missing. This table holds 54,000 or so clones, roughly 60% found once. Input material: PBMCs. These receptors all come from a human donor in good health.

J is TRBJ2-1 and V is TRBV19; a weak D match, TRBD1 (5 bases). Germline CDR1 is LNHDA and CDR2 is SQIVND (reference sequence). V dropped 10 bases and J dropped 2 bases, with 6 bases sitting between them. This CDR3 has 11 residues. CDR3 protein: CATTAYNEQFF. CDR3 nucleotide sequence: TGTGCCACGACAGCCTACAATGAGCAGTTCTTC. Looking up the rest from reference TRBV19 and TRBJ2-1 gives the full variable domain: DGGITQSPKYLFRKEGQNVTLSCEQNLNHDAMYWYRQDPGQGLRLIYYSQIVNDFQKGDIAEGYSVSREKKESFPLTVTSAQKNPTAFYLCATTAYNEQFFGPGTRLTVL.

In this sample, this clone turned up once. The V gene is TRBV29-1, the J gene TRBJ2-1; 8 nucleotides agree with TRBD2. Germline V CDR1 and CDR2: SQVTM, ANQGSEA. J lost 0 bases, V lost 1 base, and 8 bases had no gene match. The CDR3 extends over 17 amino acids. This CDR3 is CSVEGASGSSSYNEQFF. For the CDR3, the DNA is TGCAGCGTTGAAGGGGCTAGCGGGTCGAGCTCCTACAATGAGCAGTTCTTC.

The chain joins TRBV7-9 to TRBJ2-1; the match to TRBD1 covers 9 bases. Germline CDR1 SEHNR, CDR2 FQNEAQ (reference sequence). The junction had 12 bases not matched to a gene; V was cut back by 5 bases and J by 7 bases. The CDR3 is made up of 16 amino acids. The CDR3 DNA sequence: TGTGCCAGCAGCCCCCGGACTGGGACAGGGTTTAATGAGCAGTTCTTC. Its translation is CASSPRTGTGFNEQFF.

This chain connects TRBV30 to TRBJ2-1; D is unresolved. The V end was cut by 5 bases, the J end by 0 bases, with 17 bases between. Germline CDR1 reads GTSNPN; CDR2 reads SVGIG (reference sequence). The CDR3 has 16 amino acids. The CDR3 sequence: CAWGVKLPGSYNEQFF. CDR3 in DNA: TGTGCCTGGGGCGTCAAGCTACCAGGCTCCTACAATGAGCAGTTCTTC.

This clone was counted only a few times. The chain joins TRBV7-9 to TRBJ1-1; D gene uncertain. V shed 0 bases and J shed 7 bases, with 24 bases lying between them. There are 18 residues in the CDR3. The germline CDR1 and CDR2 sequences are SEHNR and FQNEAQ (reference sequence). Here the CDR3 reads CASSLAVRQYETLGEAFF. The CDR3 nucleotides read TGTGCCAGCAGCTTAGCGGTACGACAATACGAAACCCTGGGTGAAGCTTTCTTT.

J is TRBJ2-7 and V is TRBV6-5, with 8 bases identical to TRBD2. In germline, CDR1 is MNHEY, CDR2 SVGAGI. Trimming cost V 6 bases and J 4 bases; bases outside gene matches: 11. The CDR3 is 15 residues long. CDR3 protein: CASRSSGGGQYEQYF. DNA of the CDR3: TGTGCCAGCAGGTCCTCGGGCGGGGGGCAATACGAGCAGTACTTC.

J is TRBJ2-6 and V is TRBV7-2, with TRBD1 as a possible D gene (6 bases). Germline V gene data show CDR1 as SGHTA and CDR2 as FQGNSA. V lost 7 bases, J lost 2 bases, and 21 bases lay in between. This CDR3 has 18 amino acids. CDR3 amino acids: CASTILDRLIAGANVLTF. The CDR3 DNA sequence: TGTGCCAGCACCATTTTGGACAGATTGATCGCTGGGGCCAACGTCCTGACTTTC.

The table lists this clone with a count of one. The chain couples TRBV28 to TRBJ1-2; 7 nucleotides align to TRBD1. Germline assignment: CDR1 MDHEN and CDR2 SYDVKM. Trimming took 10 bases from V and 8 from J; bases not matched to a gene: 13. This CDR3 region has 13 residues. The CDR3 protein is CANTPLTGSGYTF. CDR3 DNA: TGTGCCAACACACCCCTGACAGGGAGCGGCTACACCTTC.

The chain is built from TRBV7-2 and TRBJ2-6, with D perhaps matching TRBD1 (6 bases). The V and J ends lost 3 bases and 2 bases respectively, with 8 bases between them. The CDR3 totals 15 residues. CDR1 and CDR2 (germline): SGHTA, FQGNSA. The CDR3 DNA sequence: TGTGCCAGCAGCTTCCAGGGGACTGGGGCCAACGTCCTGACTTTC. Amino acids: CASSFQGTGANVLTF.

The J gene is TRBJ2-1, the V gene TRBV27; no clear D. The germline V gene encodes CDR1 MNHEY and CDR2 SMNVEV (reference sequence). The CDR3 totals 15 residues. Trimming removed 3 bases at V and 0 bases at J, with 9 bases between. The CDR3 is CASSLLMSSYNEQFF. The CDR3 DNA sequence: TGTGCCAGCAGTTTGTTAATGAGCTCCTACAATGAGCAGTTCTTC.

This clone was seen a handful of times. DNA of the CDR3: TGTGCCAGCAGCTTCATTGAGAAGAACACTGAAGCTTTCTTT. The encoded protein is CASSFIEKNTEAFF. This chain links TRBV5-6 with TRBJ1-1, with no clear D. The CDR3 is made up of 14 amino acids. V lost 2 bases and J 1 base, leaving 9 bases between the germline ends. Germline CDR1 reads SGHDT; CDR2 reads YYEEEE.

The rearrangement links TRBV19 to TRBJ1-2, with D tentatively TRBD1 (5 bases). There are 14 residues in the CDR3. V was clipped by 6 bases and J by 0 bases, with 11 bases between them. The germline gives CDR1 LNHDA, CDR2 SQIVND (reference sequence). The CDR3 loop reads CASSTGLSNYGYTF. CDR3 bases: TGTGCCAGTAGCACGGGACTTTCTAACTATGGCTACACCTTC. The variable domain in full, with the rest retrieved from reference TRBV19 and TRBJ1-2, is DGGITQSPKYLFRKEGQNVTLSCEQNLNHDAMYWYRQDPGQGLRLIYYSQIVNDFQKGDIAEGYSVSREKKESFPLTVTSAQKNPTAFYLCASSTGLSNYGYTFGSGTRLTVV.

This chain joins TRBV6-5 and TRBJ1-1; 7 positions match TRBD1. V lost 4 bases and J lost 8; bases outside the gene matches: 7. CDR1 and CDR2 (germline): MNHEY, SVGAGI. CDR3 size: 13 residues. CDR3 in DNA: TGTGCCAGCAGTTTTGAGGTACAGGGGGAAGCTTTCTTT. It is translated as CASSFEVQGEAFF.

The chain carries TRBV6-1 and TRBJ2-5, with TRBD2 identical over 12 bases. The CDR3 length is 16 residues. Germline values: CDR1 MNHNS, CDR2 SASEGT. J gave up 5 bases and V 4 bases, and 8 bases lay outside the gene matches. CDR3 DNA sequence: TGTGCCAGCAGTGGACTACTAGCGGGGGGCAGGGAGACCCAGTACTTC. Its translation: CASSGLLAGGRETQYF.

Of note for this clone: At the DNA level, this CDR3 is encoded by other sequences in the same sample as well. J is TRBJ1-2 and V is TRBV7-9; the D is unclear. Germline V CDR1 and CDR2: SEHNR, FQNEAQ (reference sequence). The V end lost 5 bases, the J end lost 6 bases, and 10 bases lay between the germline ends. The CDR3 consists of 12 residues. The CDR3 nucleotides read TGTGCCAGCAGCCCCGGGAATGATGGCTACACCTTC. Translating gives CASSPGNDGYTF.

Here the CDR3 reads CASSTLTGNYGYTF. CDR3 DNA sequence: TGTGCCAGCAGCACCTTGACAGGAAACTATGGCTACACCTTC. The genes are TRBV9 and TRBJ1-2, with a tentative D call TRBD1 (6 bases). This CDR3 comprises 14 residues. CDR1 is SGDLS and CDR2 is YYNGEE in the germline V gene. V was trimmed by 4 bases and J by 2 bases, leaving 12 bases between them. Supplemented by reference TRBV9 and TRBJ1-2, the full variable domain reads DSGVTQTPKHLITATGQRVTLRCSPRSGDLSVYWYQQSLDQGLQFLIQYYNGEERAKGNILERFSAQQFPDLHSELNLSSLELGDSALYFCASSTLTGNYGYTFGSGTRLTVV.

This chain connects TRBV4-1 to TRBJ2-2, with TRBD1 identical over 9 bases. The germline V gene has CDR1 MGHRA and CDR2 YSYEKL. The V gene end was trimmed by 1 base and the J gene end by 1 base; junction bases not matched to a gene: 4. This CDR3 has 17 amino acids. The CDR3 bases are TGCGCCAGCAGCCAAGTCCTGGGACAGGGGAACACCGGGGAGCTGTTTTTT. It encodes CASSQVLGQGNTGELFF.

This chain links TRBV10-1 with TRBJ2-5; 7 positions match TRBD2. V dropped 3 bases and J dropped 2; count of bases not matched to a gene: 3. The length of the CDR3 is 14 residues. Germline CDR1 and CDR2: WNHNN and SYGVQD (reference sequence). CDR3 sequence reads: CASSDGAGQETQYF. CDR3 bases: TGCGCCAGCAGTGATGGAGCGGGACAAGAGACCCAGTACTTC.